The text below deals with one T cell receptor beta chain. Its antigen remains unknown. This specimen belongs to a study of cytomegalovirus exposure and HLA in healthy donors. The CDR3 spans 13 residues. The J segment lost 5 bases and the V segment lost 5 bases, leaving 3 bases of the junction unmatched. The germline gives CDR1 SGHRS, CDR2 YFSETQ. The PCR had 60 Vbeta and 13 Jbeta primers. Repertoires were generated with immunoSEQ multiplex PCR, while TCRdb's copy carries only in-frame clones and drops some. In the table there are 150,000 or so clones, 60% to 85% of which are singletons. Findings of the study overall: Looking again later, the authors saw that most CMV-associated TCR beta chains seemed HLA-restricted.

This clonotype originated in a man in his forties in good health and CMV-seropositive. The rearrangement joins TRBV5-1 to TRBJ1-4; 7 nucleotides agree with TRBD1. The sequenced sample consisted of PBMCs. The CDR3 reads CASRTGENEKLFF. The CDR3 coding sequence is TGCGCCAGCAGAACAGGGGAAAATGAAAAACTGTTTTTT.